These T cell receptor beta chains were read from a single sample in a study of beta chain features in type 1 diabetes. Data came from immunoSEQ multiplex PCR; TCRdb stores just in-frame clones and leaves some out. The table includes around 300,000 clones, 7.5% to 9.5% detected once. Sequences were obtained from central memory CD4+ T cells from blood. All receptors come from a woman younger than 30 in good health. Both conserved end residues are trimmed from each CDR3. Each record gives: V gene, CDR3 protein.

V: TRBV4-1
CDR3: ASSLKPAGVGQPQH

V: TRBV5-1
CDR3: ASSLGTSGGPSDTQY

V: TRBV5-1
CDR3: ASSLRGTGGNTEAF

V: TRBV7-9
CDR3: ASSLALGEETYGYT

V: TRBV19
CDR3: ASSRGKRGQGVYGYT

V: TRBV7-2
CDR3: ASSSRFGNQPQH

V: TRBV18
CDR3: ASSPTRSTDTQY

V: TRBV7-2
CDR3: ASSLGFQGYGYT

V: TRBV9
CDR3: ASSVGLEVGELF

V: TRBV28
CDR3: ASRSTGVDGYT

V: TRBV29-1
CDR3: SAVLAGPTWNEQF

V: TRBV25-1
CDR3: ASSAPETGVDQPQH

V: TRBV2
CDR3: ASSRDRPRLEKLF

V: TRBV9
CDR3: ASSVDPSQETQY

V: TRBV11-2
CDR3: ASSRTSGANEQF

V: TRBV29-1
CDR3: SVTGGEKLF

V: TRBV14
CDR3: ASSQMESSYNEQF

V: TRBV30
CDR3: AWTGQYNEKLF

V: TRBV6-4
CDR3: ASSVDRFMNTEAF

V: TRBV4-2
CDR3: ASSPAGGATDEQF

V: TRBV7-9
CDR3: ASSQTWDRGQGQPQH

V: TRBV7-9
CDR3: ASIRSGSSYNEQF

V: TRBV28
CDR3: ASLTTGADEKLF

V: TRBV18
CDR3: ASSPRSQQETQY

V: TRBV19
CDR3: ASMPSAVGSYEQY

V: TRBV4-1
CDR3: ASSQDAGTGAY